What follows are 2 T cell receptor beta chains derived from one specimen sequenced in a study of blood T cell repertoires in COVID-19. The method was immunoSEQ multiplex PCR; TCRdb's version includes in-frame clones alone and lacks a portion of them. The repertoire consists of roughly 370,000 clones, with just under 90% occurring once and the leading ten covering roughly a tenth. The source material was PBMCs or T cells enriched from blood (not recorded which). The origin of the receptors is a woman between 45 and 65 years old who had recovered from COVID-19.

The genes are TRBV7-8 and TRBJ1-1, with a weak D call TRBD1 (6 bases). Germline V gene lookup returns CDR1 SGHVS and CDR2 FQNEAQ. V lost 5 bases to trimming and J lost 4 bases, with 26 bases between them. The CDR3 has 18 residues. CDR3: CASSKARVGATSFTEAFF. The CDR3 DNA sequence: TGTGCCAGCAGCAAAGCCCGGGTGGGGGCGACGAGTTTCACTGAAGCTTTCTTT.

The rearrangement uses TRBV6-5 and TRBJ1-5, with TRBD1 matching over 9 bases. Germline V gives CDR1 MNHEY, CDR2 SVGAGI. CDR3 size: 13 residues. V dropped 9 bases and J dropped 6; count of bases not matched to a gene: 6. As DNA, the CDR3 is TGTGCCAGTTCACAGGGGGCGGGTCAGCCCCAGCATTTT. Translation gives CASSQGAGQPQHF.